This TCR beta chain derives from a study of shared clonotypes between healthy human individuals. Points from the study as a whole: Some naive CD4 clonotypes, around 5%, turned up in common across several donors. Deeper or shallower sequencing was expected to change how clonotypes are shared among donors. With few donors, the genetic and exposure-history diversity represented was limited. Researchers found naive subsets generally carried larger estimated richness than memory subsets.

Data came from immunoSEQ multiplex PCR; TCRdb stores just in-frame clones and leaves some out. The profile covers under 2.5 million clones, with about nine tenths appearing a single time and 0.37% taken by the ten largest. With respect to this clone: What it binds is not known.

This CDR3 is 14 amino acids long. Germline trimming cut 4 bases from V and 3 bases from J; bases unmatched to any gene: 6. From germline, CDR1 is SGHNT and CDR2 YYREEE (reference sequence). Sequencing was done on a sample of naive CD4+ T cells from PBMCs. Subset: CD45RA+ positively selected. This chain links TRBV5-4 with TRBJ2-5; 7 positions match TRBD1. This receptor was identified in a man aged 18 to 29 in good health. Some clones in this sample may be carry-over from other donors' samples. The CDR3 region is CASSPRDREETQYF. CDR3 DNA sequence: TGTGCCAGCAGCCCCCGGGACAGAGAAGAGACCCAGTACTTC.